The 23 T cell receptor beta chains given below trace back to one sample, sequenced in a study of T-cell memory formation after mild COVID-19. TCRdb independently ran MiXCR on the 5' RACE reads; one entry per CDR3 protein. The table records roughly 190,000 distinct CDR3 sequences, approximately 16% of them present only once. The source material was PBMCs or a T cell subset sorted from them (not recorded which). All receptors derive from an adult woman who had mild COVID-19 (a few samples of this study predate the infection). Cell type and time point are not known.

This sequence joins TRBV27 and TRBJ2-1; D is ambiguous. Trimming removed 7 bases from V and 10 bases from J, with 11 bases in between. CDR3 length equals 11 residues. CDR1 and CDR2 (germline): MNHEY, SMNVEV (reference sequence). For the CDR3, the DNA is TGTGCCAGCACCCAAGGGCGGGAGCAGTTCTTC. Translation: CASTQGREQFF.

The rearrangement joins TRBV7-8 to TRBJ2-5; no clear D gene. Germline V CDR1 and CDR2: SGHVS, FQNEAQ. There are 11 residues in the CDR3. Trimming left V 2 bases short and J 9 bases short, with 7 bases between. CDR3: CASSLSSAQYF. The CDR3, as DNA: TGTGCCAGCAGCTTAAGTTCGGCCCAGTACTTC.

For this clonotype: The junction differs from germline at one of its ends, possibly a read error. The chain links TRBV7-2 to TRBJ1-5, with 7 bases matching TRBD1. The CDR3 runs to 12 residues. Germline assignment: CDR1 SGHTA and CDR2 FQGNSA. CDR3 residues: CASSLMGQRRSF. CDR3 in DNA: TGTGCCAGCAGCTTAATGGGACAGCGACGAAGTTTT.

In this sample, this clonotype turned up a few times. V gene TRBV12-3 or TRBV12-4 combines with J gene TRBJ2-1, with 12 bases identical to TRBD2. V shed 3 bases and J 8 bases; nucleotides not matched to a gene: 5. CDR3 size: 15 residues. CDR3 in DNA: TGTGCCAGCAGTTTTTGGACTAGCGGGAACGATGAGCAGTTCTTC. This encodes CASSFWTSGNDEQFF.

V gene TRBV7-6 combines with J gene TRBJ1-3; possible D gene TRBD1, 5 bases. CDR3 length equals 13 residues. The germline V and J ends were trimmed by 4 bases and 8 bases, with 12 bases remaining between them. Germline CDR1 is SGHVS and CDR2 is FNYEAQ. CDR3 in amino acids: CASSSSEGHTIYF. The CDR3 bases are TGTGCCAGCAGCTCCTCGGAGGGACACACCATATATTTT.

The V and J genes are TRBV9 and TRBJ1-1; a possible D gene is TRBD1 (6 bases). The CDR3 runs to 14 residues. Trimming removed 3 bases at V and 5 bases at J, with 14 bases between. CDR1 is SGDLS, CDR2 YYNGEE, per germline. DNA for the CDR3: TGTGCCAGCAGCGATACAGGGATCGGGACTGAAGCTTTCTTT. This translates into CASSDTGIGTEAFF. The whole variable domain, filled in from reference TRBV9 and TRBJ1-1, reads DSGVTQTPKHLITATGQRVTLRCSPRSGDLSVYWYQQSLDQGLQFLIQYYNGEERAKGNILERFSAQQFPDLHSELNLSSLELGDSALYFCASSDTGIGTEAFFGQGTRLTVV.

This clonotype was seen a few times. The chain links TRBV10-3 to TRBJ2-1, with D maybe TRBD2 (7 bases). V was pared by 8 bases and J by 15 bases, with 20 bases between. CDR3 size: 12 residues. The germline CDR1 and CDR2 sequences are ENHRY and SYGVKD. In DNA form, the CDR3 reads TGTGCCATCCTCGGACTAGGGGGGGTTCTGTTCTTC. Encoded protein: CAILGLGGVLFF.

Many counts were recorded for this clonotype. V usage is TRBV11-1 and J usage is TRBJ2-7; maybe TRBD1 (6 bases). V was cut by 5 bases and J by 3 bases, with 14 bases left in between. CDR1 and CDR2 from the germline V gene are SGHAT and FQDESV (reference sequence). The CDR3 consists of 14 residues. CDR3 bases: TGTGCCAGCAGCCGAGGGCGGACAGTCTACGAGCAGTACTTC. This codes for CASSRGRTVYEQYF.

The gene calls are TRBV3-1 and TRBJ2-2, with no clear D. Between the trimmed V and J ends, which lost 0 bases and 9 bases, there was a span of 14 bases. There are 15 residues in the CDR3. The germline V gene encodes CDR1 LGHDT and CDR2 YNNKEL (reference sequence). This CDR3 is CASSQDTAPTRELFF. In DNA, the CDR3 is TGTGCCAGCAGCCAAGATACCGCCCCGACCCGGGAGCTGTTTTTT.

This clonotype was counted many times. V and J are TRBV12-3 or TRBV12-4 and TRBJ1-1; 7 nucleotides line up with TRBD1. V trimming: 11 bases; J trimming: 8 bases; junction bases outside the gene matches: 14. This CDR3 is built from 13 residues. CDR3 protein: CAAVPSGGREAFF. CDR3 bases: TGTGCCGCAGTCCCTTCAGGGGGGCGGGAAGCTTTCTTT.

This clonotype was seen a few times. The V and J genes are TRBV12-3 or TRBV12-4 and TRBJ2-3, with TRBD2 matching 10 bases. The CDR3 has 16 amino acids. V shed 6 bases, J shed 4 bases, and the junction held 10 bases outside the gene matches. The CDR3 here is CASSPSGRVDSDTQYF. The CDR3 DNA reads as TGTGCCAGCAGCCCCAGCGGGAGGGTCGATTCAGATACGCAGTATTTT.

This chain uses TRBV27 with TRBJ2-7, with 7 positions matching TRBD1. V was clipped by 8 bases and J by 3 bases; unmatched bases: 7. This CDR3 has 13 amino acids. Germline lookup yields CDR1 MNHEY and CDR2 SMNVEV (reference sequence). The CDR3 DNA is TGTGCCAGCCCCGGGACAGAAAGCTACGAGCAGTACTTC. It is translated as CASPGTESYEQYF.

The rearrangement joins TRBV19 to TRBJ1-5; D may be TRBD1 (6 bases). The V end was cut by 2 bases, the J end by 6 bases, with 11 bases between. The CDR3 has 14 residues. The germline gives CDR1 LNHDA, CDR2 SQIVND (reference sequence). The CDR3 loop reads CASSIRDMGQPQHF. The CDR3 coding sequence is TGTGCCAGTAGTATACGGGACATGGGTCAGCCCCAGCATTTT. The whole variable domain, filled in from reference TRBV19 and TRBJ1-5, reads DGGITQSPKYLFRKEGQNVTLSCEQNLNHDAMYWYRQDPGQGLRLIYYSQIVNDFQKGDIAEGYSVSREKKESFPLTVTSAQKNPTAFYLCASSIRDMGQPQHFGDGTRLSIL.

A few counts support this clonotype. V gene TRBV3-1 combines with J gene TRBJ1-1, with TRBD1 matching over 11 bases. From germline, CDR1 is LGHDT and CDR2 YNNKEL (reference sequence). Trimming took 8 bases from V and 4 from J; bases not matched to a gene: 6. The CDR3 runs 14 residues. For the CDR3, the DNA is TGTGCCAGCTCCACCGGGACAGGGGGCACTGAAGCTTTCTTT. It codes for CASSTGTGGTEAFF. Variable domain in full (rest from reference TRBV3-1 and TRBJ1-1): DTAVSQTPKYLVTQMGNDKSIKCEQNLGHDTMYWYKQDSKKFLKIMFSYNNKELIINETVPNRFSPKSPDKAHLNLHINSLELGDSAVYFCASSTGTGGTEAFFGQGTRLTVV.

The sample holds a few counts of this clonotype. This rearrangement joins TRBV7-9 to TRBJ2-7; 7 bases agree with TRBD2. Losses at the gene ends were 2 bases for V and 5 bases for J; bases not matched to a gene: 12. The CDR3 sequence is 16 residues long. Germline CDR1 SEHNR, CDR2 FQNEAQ (reference sequence). The CDR3 here is CASSLTLVKGGDEQYF. CDR3 nucleotide sequence: TGTGCCAGCAGCTTAACCCTCGTGAAGGGAGGGGACGAGCAGTACTTC. The whole variable domain, filled in from reference TRBV7-9 and TRBJ2-7, reads DTGVSQNPRHKITKRGQNVTFRCDPISEHNRLYWYRQTLGQGPEFLTYFQNEAQLEKSRLLSDRFSAERPKGSFSTLEIQRTEQGDSAMYLCASSLTLVKGGDEQYFGPGTRLTVT.

The chain recombines TRBV14 with TRBJ1-1; 8 bases fit TRBD1. Germline lookup yields CDR1 SGHDN and CDR2 FVKESK. The V gene end was trimmed by 6 bases and the J gene end by 7 bases; junction bases not matched to a gene: 7. This CDR3 is built from 13 residues. CDR3 in amino acids: CASSHFDRGEAFF. The CDR3 nucleotides are TGTGCCAGCAGTCATTTTGACAGGGGTGAAGCTTTCTTT.

The J gene is TRBJ2-1, the V gene TRBV29-1; D remains ambiguous. The CDR3 has 13 residues. The germline CDR1 and CDR2 sequences are SQVTM and ANQGSEA. The ends were cut back, 4 bases at V and 8 bases at J, with 15 bases in the middle. The CDR3 loop is CSVGNFVRYEQFF. In DNA form, the CDR3 reads TGCAGCGTTGGGAACTTCGTCAGGTATGAGCAGTTCTTC.

The chain joins TRBV6-2 or TRBV6-3 to TRBJ1-6; possibly TRBD1 for D (5 bases). V lost 6 bases and J 8 bases, leaving 17 bases between the germline ends. Germline CDR1 MNHEY, CDR2 SVGEGT. CDR3 size: 15 residues. The CDR3 DNA follows: TGTGCCAGCAGCTACGAGGGGTTTCGGGATTCACCCCTCCACTTT. Its translation: CASSYEGFRDSPLHF.

This clonotype was counted ten times or more. The chain combines TRBV12-3 or TRBV12-4 with TRBJ2-1, with 7 bases that match TRBD2. This CDR3 has 13 amino acids. V lost 3 bases and J lost 10; bases outside the gene matches: 6. CDR3 residues: CASSFRPTSEQFF. The CDR3 nucleotides are TGTGCCAGCAGTTTTCGGCCGACTAGCGAGCAGTTCTTC.

Only a few counts were recorded for this clonotype. The CDR3 region is CATSRDGDRTDTQYF. The DNA of the CDR3 is TGTGCCACCAGCAGAGACGGGGACCGCACAGATACGCAGTATTTT. The chain is built from TRBV15 and TRBJ2-3, with D possibly called TRBD1 or TRBD2 (5 bases each). The germline V gene encodes CDR1 LNHNV and CDR2 YYDKDF (reference sequence). The V end lost 0 bases, the J end lost 1 base, and 8 bases lay between the germline ends. The CDR3 has 15 amino acids. The full variable domain, rest sourced from reference TRBV15 and TRBJ2-3, is DAMVIQNPRYQVTQFGKPVTLSCSQTLNHNVMYWYQQKSSQAPKLLFHYYDKDFNNEADTPDNFQSRRPNTSFCFLDIRSPGLGDTAMYLCATSRDGDRTDTQYFGPGTRLTVL.

This clonotype came up a few times. The chain couples TRBV18 to TRBJ1-5, with D possibly being TRBD1 (5 bases). This CDR3 comprises 13 residues. V was clipped by 3 bases and J by 5 bases, with 8 bases between them. Germline-derived CDR1 and CDR2 are KGHSH and LQKENI. CDR3 sequence reads: CASSPTGDQPQHF. The CDR3 DNA sequence: TGTGCCAGCTCACCCACGGGGGATCAGCCCCAGCATTTT.

The V gene is TRBV7-2, the J gene TRBJ2-7; no definite D call. This CDR3 is built from 16 residues. Trimming removed 5 bases at V and 2 bases at J, with 19 bases between. Looked up from germline, CDR1 is SGHTA and CDR2 is FQGNSA. CDR3 sequence reads: CASSPRAAAPTYEQYF. The CDR3 DNA is TGTGCCAGCAGCCCAAGGGCGGCAGCTCCGACCTACGAGCAGTACTTC.

This clonotype was observed a few times. The chain recombines TRBV12-3 or TRBV12-4 with TRBJ1-3; the D is unclear. The CDR3 length is 12 residues. Trimming cost V 5 bases and J 4 bases, with 6 bases left between them. The CDR3: CASSLQGNTIYF. CDR3 sequence (DNA): TGTGCCAGCAGTCTACAGGGAAACACCATATATTTT.